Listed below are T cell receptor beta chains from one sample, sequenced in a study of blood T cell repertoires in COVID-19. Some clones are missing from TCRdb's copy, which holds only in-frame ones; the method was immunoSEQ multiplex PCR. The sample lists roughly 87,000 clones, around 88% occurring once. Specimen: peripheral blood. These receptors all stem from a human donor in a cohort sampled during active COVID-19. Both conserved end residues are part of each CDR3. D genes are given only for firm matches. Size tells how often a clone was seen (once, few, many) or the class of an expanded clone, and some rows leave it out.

cdr3_nt: TGTGCCAGCTCGACAGGGGATCAGCCCCAGCATTTT; cdr3_aa: CASSTGDQPQHF; clone_size: NA; d_call: TRBD1; v_call: TRBV18; j_call: TRBJ1-5
cdr3_nt: TGTGCCAGCAGCTTGGAGAGGGCGGCGGGAGGGTCAGATACGCAGTATTTT; cdr3_aa: CASSLERAAGGSDTQYF; clone_size: NA; d_call: TRBD2; v_call: TRBV5-8; j_call: TRBJ2-3
cdr3_nt: TGCAGTGCTAGTAAGGGGGATACGCAGTATTTT; cdr3_aa: CSASKGDTQYF; clone_size: NA; d_call: NA; v_call: TRBV20-1; j_call: TRBJ2-3
cdr3_nt: TGTGCCAGCAGCCAAGCGGGGACTAGTGGCACAGATACGCAGTATTTT; cdr3_aa: CASSQAGTSGTDTQYF; clone_size: NA; d_call: TRBD2; v_call: TRBV3-1/TRBV3-2; j_call: TRBJ2-3
cdr3_nt: TGTGCCAGCAGCCTCCCCCGTGGGACGGGGGAGGAGACCCAGTACTTC; cdr3_aa: CASSLPRGTGEETQYF; clone_size: NA; d_call: NA; v_call: TRBV7-9; j_call: TRBJ2-5
cdr3_nt: TGTGCCAGCAGCAAGGAGGAGGACAGGGACGGCTACACCTTC; cdr3_aa: CASSKEEDRDGYTF; clone_size: NA; d_call: NA; v_call: TRBV21-1; j_call: TRBJ1-2
cdr3_nt: TGTGCCAGTAGTGTACAGCAGGGGGCCACAGATACGCAGTATTTT; cdr3_aa: CASSVQQGATDTQYF; clone_size: few; d_call: TRBD1; v_call: TRBV19; j_call: TRBJ2-3
cdr3_nt: TGTGCCAGCAGCCGTAACGGACTGGGGACTGAAGCTTTCTTT; cdr3_aa: CASSRNGLGTEAFF; clone_size: NA; d_call: NA; v_call: TRBV2; j_call: TRBJ1-1
cdr3_nt: TGTGCCAGCAGCCTGACAGGGGCTAACTATGGCTACACCTTC; cdr3_aa: CASSLTGANYGYTF; clone_size: NA; d_call: TRBD1; v_call: TRBV6-5; j_call: TRBJ1-2
cdr3_nt: TGTGCCAGCTCGCAAACAAATGAGCAGTTCTTC; cdr3_aa: CASSQTNEQFF; clone_size: NA; d_call: NA; v_call: TRBV18; j_call: TRBJ2-1
cdr3_nt: TGTGCCAGCAGCTTGGATAGCGGGAACACTGAAGCTTTCTTT; cdr3_aa: CASSLDSGNTEAFF; clone_size: NA; d_call: NA; v_call: TRBV7-2; j_call: TRBJ1-1
cdr3_nt: TGTGCCAGCAGCCGACGGGACAGTCTCAATCAGCCCCAGCATTTT; cdr3_aa: CASSRRDSLNQPQHF; clone_size: once; d_call: TRBD1; v_call: TRBV13; j_call: TRBJ1-5
cdr3_nt: TGTGCCAGCAGCCCCGGGACAGGGGTTGGTACCGGGGAGCTGTTTTTT; cdr3_aa: CASSPGTGVGTGELFF; clone_size: few; d_call: TRBD1; v_call: TRBV7-9; j_call: TRBJ2-2
cdr3_nt: TGTGCCAGCAGTCCGAGACTAGCGGGAAGTTGGTACGAGCAGTACTTC; cdr3_aa: CASSPRLAGSWYEQYF; clone_size: NA; d_call: TRBD2; v_call: TRBV28; j_call: TRBJ2-7
cdr3_nt: TGTGCCAGCAGTTCTTTCCAGGGCTGCCCATATAATTCGGCCCTCCACTTT; cdr3_aa: CASSSFQGCPYNSALHF; clone_size: NA; d_call: NA; v_call: TRBV6-8; j_call: TRBJ1-6
cdr3_nt: TGCAGCGCTATGAGCGGGACAGGGTTATATGAGCAGTTCTTC; cdr3_aa: CSAMSGTGLYEQFF; clone_size: NA; d_call: TRBD1; v_call: TRBV29-1; j_call: TRBJ2-1
cdr3_nt: TGTGCCAGCAGTTTCCCCCGACAGAACACTGAAGCTTTCTTT; cdr3_aa: CASSFPRQNTEAFF; clone_size: few; d_call: NA; v_call: TRBV28; j_call: TRBJ1-1
cdr3_nt: TGTGCCAGCAGCCCAAGGGGGGGTAATTCACCCCTCCACTTT; cdr3_aa: CASSPRGGNSPLHF; clone_size: NA; d_call: NA; v_call: TRBV7-8; j_call: TRBJ1-6
cdr3_nt: TGTGCCAGCAGCCCGGGGGGGACAGTTGCCTACGAGCAGTACTTC; cdr3_aa: CASSPGGTVAYEQYF; clone_size: few; d_call: NA; v_call: TRBV9; j_call: TRBJ2-7
cdr3_nt: TGTGCCAGCAGCTTAGAAGCGGGGGGGGTCGGTGAGCAGTTCTTC; cdr3_aa: CASSLEAGGVGEQFF; clone_size: NA; d_call: TRBD2; v_call: TRBV7-2; j_call: TRBJ2-1
cdr3_nt: TGCGCCAGCAGCGGGGACACCAAAAACATTCAGTACTTC; cdr3_aa: CASSGDTKNIQYF; clone_size: NA; d_call: NA; v_call: TRBV10-1; j_call: TRBJ2-4
cdr3_nt: TGTGCCAGCCCCCCCCCTAGCGGGGCGTCGAAACAAAAGCCCAATGAGCAGTTCTTC; cdr3_aa: CASPPPSGASKQKPNEQFF; clone_size: NA; d_call: TRBD2; v_call: TRBV28; j_call: TRBJ2-1
cdr3_nt: TGTGCCAGCAGCTTATACAGGACCTACGAGCAGTACTTC; cdr3_aa: CASSLYRTYEQYF; clone_size: NA; d_call: NA; v_call: TRBV7-2; j_call: TRBJ2-7
cdr3_nt: TGTGCCAGCAGTGACTGGACTAGCGGGGGGGCCGAGACCCAGTACTTC; cdr3_aa: CASSDWTSGGAETQYF; clone_size: NA; d_call: TRBD2; v_call: TRBV6-2/TRBV6-3; j_call: TRBJ2-5
cdr3_nt: TGTGCCAGCAGCTTAGGAAGGGGGCAGCCCCAGCATTTT; cdr3_aa: CASSLGRGQPQHF; clone_size: few; d_call: NA; v_call: TRBV7-2; j_call: TRBJ1-5
cdr3_nt: TGTGCCAGCAGCCCGGACTTCTACAATGAGCAGTTCTTC; cdr3_aa: CASSPDFYNEQFF; clone_size: NA; d_call: NA; v_call: TRBV6-5; j_call: TRBJ2-1
cdr3_nt: TGTGCCGGGCCCTTTGGTTCCACCACAGATACGCAGTATTTT; cdr3_aa: CAGPFGSTTDTQYF; clone_size: NA; d_call: NA; v_call: TRBV2; j_call: TRBJ2-3
cdr3_nt: TGTGCCTGGGGGCGGGGGAAAGGAGATACGCAGTATTTT; cdr3_aa: CAWGRGKGDTQYF; clone_size: NA; d_call: TRBD2; v_call: TRBV30; j_call: TRBJ2-3